This entry lists 8 T cell receptor beta chains sequenced from one sample in a study of cytomegalovirus exposure and HLA in healthy donors (dated by TCRdb to the late 2010s). Receptors were amplified or captured by the immunoSEQ multiplex PCR assay. A mixture of 60 forward primers for TCR Vbeta segments and 13 reverse primers for TCR Jbeta segments was used in the multiplex PCR. The source is immuneACCESS, and TCRdb retained only in-frame sequences with V and J called. Part of the clones is not carried over; for the studies checked, unresolved V genes explain less than half of this, and the remainder is unexplained. The sample includes around 80,000 clones, with roughly a tenth observed a single time. Approximately 24% of the sample is held by the ten biggest clonotypes. Sequencing used PBMCs. The receptors here all came from a man aged 60 to 75 in good health and CMV-seropositive.

CDR3 residues: CASSELGLEQYV. The CDR3 DNA sequence: TGTGCCAGCAGTGAATTGGGGCTCGAGCAGTACGTC. This rearrangement joins TRBV6-1 to TRBJ2-7, with TRBD1 as a possible D gene (5 bases). Germline values: CDR1 MNHNS, CDR2 SASEGT. The V end lost 2 bases, the J end lost 6 bases, and 8 bases lay between the germline ends. The CDR3 spans 12 residues.

The rearrangement links TRBV6-5 to TRBJ2-3; a weak D match, TRBD2 (6 bases). The ends were cut back, 0 bases at V and 0 bases at J, with 7 bases in the middle. This CDR3 spans 15 amino acids. CDR1 and CDR2 (germline): MNHEY, SVGAGI. The CDR3 spells CASSYSGLSTDTQYF. DNA for the CDR3: TGTGCCAGCAGTTACTCGGGACTTAGCACAGATACGCAGTATTTT.

The chain recombines TRBV5-5 with TRBJ2-3; the match to TRBD2 covers 9 bases. The germline CDR1 and CDR2 sequences are SGHKS and YYEKEE (reference sequence). The trim removed 7 bases at V and 4 bases at J, leaving 4 bases unmatched. CDR3 length: 13 residues. The CDR3 DNA reads TGTGCCAGCCGGACTAGCGTATCAGATACGCAGTATTTT. Translating gives CASRTSVSDTQYF.

This clone was counted a few times. The V and J genes are TRBV30 and TRBJ2-3; D not certain. Germline V gene data show CDR1 as GTSNPN and CDR2 as SVGIG (reference sequence). Trimming left V 4 bases short and J 1 base short, with 6 bases between. The CDR3 spans 12 residues. CDR3 residues: CAWKLRTDTQYF. The CDR3 bases are TGTGCCTGGAAACTTCGCACAGATACGCAGTATTTT.

The rearrangement links TRBV5-1 to TRBJ1-4; D perhaps matches TRBD1 (5 bases). The ends were cut back, 0 bases at V and 1 base at J, with 7 bases in the middle. The germline V gene encodes CDR1 SGHRS and CDR2 YFSETQ. This CDR3 region has 15 residues. CDR3 bases: TGCGCCAGCAGCTTGGGGGGCAGAACTAATGAAAAACTGTTTTTT. Its translation: CASSLGGRTNEKLFF.

This sequence joins TRBV9 and TRBJ2-1; no definite D call. This CDR3 spans 14 amino acids. From germline, CDR1 is SGDLS and CDR2 YYNGEE. V lost 2 bases to trimming and J lost 1 base, with 7 bases between them. The CDR3 nucleotides read TGTGCCAGCAGCGTGACTGAGTCCTACAATGAGCAGTTCTTC. It codes for CASSVTESYNEQFF.

With respect to this clone: One end of the junction varies from germline; a read error may be responsible. The CDR3 reads CASGLGVSGGTDTQYF. DNA of the CDR3: TGTGCCAGCGGCTTAGGGGTTAGCGGGGGCACAGATACGCAGTATTTT. This sequence joins TRBV7-3 and TRBJ2-3; TRBD2 matches at 8 bases. Germline V gene lookup returns CDR1 SGHTA and CDR2 FQGTGA. This CDR3 contains 16 residues.

The chain combines TRBV19 with TRBJ2-1; 9 bases are shared with TRBD2. V lost 7 bases, J lost 6 bases, and 13 bases stayed unmatched. CDR3 length equals 16 residues. Germline V gene data show CDR1 as LNHDA and CDR2 as SQIVND (reference sequence). In nucleotides, the CDR3 is TGTGCCAGTAAAGGGCGGGAGGGCGGTAAGCGCAATGAGCAGTTCTTC. This translates into CASKGREGGKRNEQFF.